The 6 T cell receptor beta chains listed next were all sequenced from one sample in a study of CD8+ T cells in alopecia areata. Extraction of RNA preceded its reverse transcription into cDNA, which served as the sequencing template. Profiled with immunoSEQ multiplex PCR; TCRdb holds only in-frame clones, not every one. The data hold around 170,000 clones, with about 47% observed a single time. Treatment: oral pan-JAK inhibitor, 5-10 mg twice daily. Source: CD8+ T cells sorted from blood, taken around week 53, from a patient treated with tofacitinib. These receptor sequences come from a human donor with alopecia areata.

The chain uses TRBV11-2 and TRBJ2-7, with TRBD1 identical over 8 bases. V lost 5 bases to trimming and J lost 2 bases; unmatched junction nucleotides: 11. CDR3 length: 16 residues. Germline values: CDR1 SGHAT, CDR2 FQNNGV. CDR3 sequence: CASSPRWTGNTYEQYF. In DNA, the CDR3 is TGTGCCAGCAGCCCCAGATGGACAGGGAATACCTACGAGCAGTACTTC.

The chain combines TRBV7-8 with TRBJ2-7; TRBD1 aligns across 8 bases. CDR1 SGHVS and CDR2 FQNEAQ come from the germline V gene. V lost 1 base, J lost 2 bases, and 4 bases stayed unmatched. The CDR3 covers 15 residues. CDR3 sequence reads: CASSLGTGGTYEQYF. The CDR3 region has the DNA TGTGCCAGCAGCTTAGGAACAGGGGGTACCTACGAGCAGTACTTC.

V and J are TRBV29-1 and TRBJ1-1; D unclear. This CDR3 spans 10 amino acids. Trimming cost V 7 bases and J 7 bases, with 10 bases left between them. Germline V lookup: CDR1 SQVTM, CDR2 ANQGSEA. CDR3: CSGYGDEAFF. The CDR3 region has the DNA TGCAGCGGCTACGGGGATGAAGCTTTCTTT.

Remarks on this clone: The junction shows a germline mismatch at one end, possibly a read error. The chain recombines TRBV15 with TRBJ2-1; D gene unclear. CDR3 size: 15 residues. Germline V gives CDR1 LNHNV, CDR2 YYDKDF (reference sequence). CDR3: CATSRDSGSNNEQFF. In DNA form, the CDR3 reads TGTGCCACCAGCAGAGATAGTGGCTCCAACAATGAGCAGTTCTTC.

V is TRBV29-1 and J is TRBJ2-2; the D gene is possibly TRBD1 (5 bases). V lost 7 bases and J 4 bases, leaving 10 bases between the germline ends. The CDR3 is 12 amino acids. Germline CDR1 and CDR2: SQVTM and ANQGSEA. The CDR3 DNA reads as TGCAGCGGAGACAGCATCACCGGGGAGCTGTTTTTT. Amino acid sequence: CSGDSITGELFF.

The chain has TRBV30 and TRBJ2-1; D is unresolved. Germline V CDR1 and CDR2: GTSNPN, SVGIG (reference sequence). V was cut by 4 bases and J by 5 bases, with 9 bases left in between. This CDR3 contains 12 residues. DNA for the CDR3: TGTGCCTGGACCCTGGGTAACAATGAGCAGTTCTTC. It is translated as CAWTLGNNEQFF.